The 7 T cell receptor beta chains presented below share a single source sample, sequenced in a study of cytomegalovirus exposure and HLA in healthy donors. Both 60 Vbeta primers and 13 Jbeta primers went into the PCR. The protocol was immunoSEQ multiplex PCR, while the TCRdb copy is restricted to in-frame clones and leaves out a portion. The data show some 110,000 clones, with 79% seen just once and about 3% held by the top ten. The material sequenced was PBMCs. Source of these receptors: a woman between 18 and 29 years old in good health and CMV-seropositive.

The sample holds a few counts of this clone. The chain couples TRBV14 to TRBJ2-3, with a weak D call TRBD2 (6 bases). The V end was cut by 0 bases, the J end by 4 bases, with 11 bases between. This CDR3 has 15 residues. CDR1 is SGHDN, CDR2 FVKESK, per germline. The CDR3 protein is CASSQDVWGADTQYF. The CDR3 DNA is TGTGCCAGCAGCCAAGATGTGTGGGGGGCAGATACGCAGTATTTT.

The CDR3 coding sequence is TGTGCCTTTACCAAGCCCCCAGGCCCTAATGAAAAACTGTTTTTT. As protein: CAFTKPPGPNEKLFF. J is TRBJ1-4 and V is TRBV30; no firm D call. Per germline, CDR1 GTSNPN and CDR2 SVGIG (reference sequence). V was trimmed by 7 bases and J by 3 bases, leaving 18 bases between them. The CDR3 consists of 15 residues.

This clone showed up just once. The chain links TRBV10-3 to TRBJ2-3; D is perhaps TRBD2 (6 bases). V lost 0 bases, J lost 8 bases, and 12 bases lay in between. The germline V gene has CDR1 ENHRY and CDR2 SYGVKD. CDR3 length: 14 residues. This CDR3 is CAISESSGTFTQYF. The CDR3 region has the DNA TGTGCCATCAGTGAGTCGTCGGGGACTTTTACGCAGTATTTT.

The chain has TRBV9 and TRBJ2-1; no firm D call. This CDR3 comprises 16 residues. Germline CDR1 SGDLS, CDR2 YYNGEE. V lost 0 bases, J lost 2 bases, and 12 bases lay in between. The CDR3 sequence: CASSVAGNRAYNEQFF. The CDR3 DNA is TGTGCCAGCAGCGTAGCAGGAAACAGAGCCTACAATGAGCAGTTCTTC.

The chain employs TRBV27 and TRBJ2-1; D may be TRBD2 (7 bases). The CDR3 length is 16 residues. V lost 0 bases to trimming and J lost 1 base, with 10 bases between them. From germline, CDR1 is MNHEY and CDR2 SMNVEV (reference sequence). This chain's CDR3 is CASSLSGRGSYNEQFF. Here the CDR3 DNA reads TGTGCCAGCAGTTTATCAGGGAGGGGGTCCTACAATGAGCAGTTCTTC.

The chain couples TRBV5-1 to TRBJ1-2; D gene unclear. V was pared by 0 bases and J by 0 bases, with 9 bases between. Germline CDR1 SGHRS, CDR2 YFSETQ. This CDR3 has 15 amino acids. This CDR3 is CASSLGGQTNYGYTF. CDR3 DNA: TGCGCCAGCAGCTTGGGCGGGCAGACTAACTATGGCTACACCTTC.

This chain uses TRBV15 with TRBJ2-7; no firm D call. Trimming removed 0 bases from V and 6 bases from J, with 12 bases in between. CDR1 is LNHNV, CDR2 YYDKDF, per germline (reference sequence). CDR3 length equals 14 residues. In nucleotides, the CDR3 is TGTGCCACCAGCAGAGAAGACTGGTCGGCCGAGCAGTACTTC. Protein sequence: CATSREDWSAEQYF.